Listed here are 2 T cell receptor beta chains from one sample, sequenced in a study of T cells after yellow fever vaccination (dated by TCRdb to between 2017 and 2020). The label giving this sample's treatment or condition can be read as: live attenuated yellow fever vaccine strain. The library was built by means of 5' RACE. TCRdb names Illumina NovaSeq 6000 as the instrument used. In-frame beta chains were kept once TCRdb had trimmed the public reads at Q25 with fastp and called clones with MiXCR. Each record represents a unique CDR3 protein, reported with the most common genes and DNA among its rows. For this sample the table gives 170,000 or so distinct CDR3 sequences, of which over 7% were detected only once. The ten biggest clones cover around 40% of the sample. Sample: CD8+ T cells sorted from PBMCs, taken 45 days after the yellow fever booster vaccination. The source of these receptors is a man in his late teens or twenties who received the YFV17D yellow fever vaccine.

This clonotype was found a few times. V is TRBV29-1 and J is TRBJ2-1; 8 bases fit TRBD1. Germline V lookup: CDR1 SQVTM, CDR2 ANQGSEA. Trimming at V came to 3 bases and at J to 10 bases, leaving 8 bases not matched to a gene. The CDR3 length is 13 residues. CDR3 sequence: CSVERDRPGEQFF. The CDR3 DNA is TGCAGCGTTGAGCGGGACAGGCCTGGGGAGCAGTTCTTC.

This clonotype was seen a handful of times. The CDR3 sequence is CASSQEWTSGDYEQYV. CDR3 bases: TGTGCCAGCAGCCAAGAGTGGACTAGCGGGGACTACGAGCAGTACGTC. The chain has TRBV4-2 and TRBJ2-7; TRBD2 agrees at 12 bases. V trimming: 0 bases; J trimming: 3 bases; junction bases outside the gene matches: 3. The CDR3 is 16 residues long. Germline CDR1 and CDR2: LGHNA and YNFKEQ.